This T cell receptor (beta chain) was captured by sequencing in a study of cytomegalovirus exposure and HLA in healthy donors (dated by TCRdb to about 2017). With respect to the entire study: A later analysis indicated that the 130 or so validation repertoires were generated on the platform also employed for the 700 or so repertoires of the first cohort. The study was designed to test whether signatures of past pathogen exposure could be identified by cataloging public T cell receptors. A separate validation cohort of about 110 different subjects was used in addition to the 666-subject first cohort. High-throughput TCR immunosequencing, statistical association of individual TCRs with disease status, and machine learning were combined to predict cytomegalovirus infection status. General study outcomes and caveats: The authors suggested that the approach could potentially be generalized to other disease states and immunological phenotypes. The classifier was reported to diagnose cytomegalovirus status with high specificity and sensitivity in both the original and validation cohorts. In the study, 150 to 200 TCR beta chains were listed as associated with cytomegalovirus. Most TCR sequences were seen in very few donors, while some public TCRs were found in many individuals. A later analysis found that TCRs clustered in the first cohort also tended to co-occur in the 120 or so validation repertoires, with approximately 93% of cluster scores above 0. A later analysis lacked HLA typing for the validation cohort, so it scored co-occurrence in that cohort across all 120 repertoires. Three of the identified cytomegalovirus-associated TCR beta chains were confirmed in vitro to be specific for cytomegalovirus antigens.

For this chain, trimming is 2 bases at the V end and 0 bases at the J end, and the number of junction bases without a gene match is 2. The CDR3 numbers 15 residues from cysteine through phenylalanine. Solely the CDR3 DNA is kept, with 45 bases framed from the first base. CDR1 is given as MGHRA and CDR2 as YSYEKL, both from the germline V gene. The library was made by the immunoSEQ multiplex PCR assay. Per the source publication's procedure: A statistical classification framework was built for diagnosing cytomegalovirus status from the catalog of TCR beta chain sequences. The table was pulled from immuneACCESS by TCRdb, which kept in-frame rearrangements only. Such tables lose some clones; where checked, under half of the loss comes from unresolved V genes, and the rest has no known cause. V, J and clone size are taken as reported in that table, and D and trimming were inferred from the DNA itself. This sample comprises about 200,000 clones, around 80% of them detected only once. Roughly 1.2% of the sample is held by the ten biggest clonotypes.

The donors were included in the validation cohort of over a hundred subjects, a group kept apart from the roughly 670-subject first cohort. Comment on this clone: The clone's antigen remains unknown. Base qualities are missing; no much larger clone stands one base away.

The V gene is TRBV4-1 and the J gene is TRBJ2-5, with 8 bases aligning to TRBD2. Sequencing input: PBMCs. The sequence was obtained from a woman in her twenties or thirties in good health and CMV-seronegative. The DNA sequence follows: TGCGCCAGCAGCCAAAGGCGGGAGGACCAAGAGACCCAGTACTTC. Translated, it gives CASSQRREDQETQYF.